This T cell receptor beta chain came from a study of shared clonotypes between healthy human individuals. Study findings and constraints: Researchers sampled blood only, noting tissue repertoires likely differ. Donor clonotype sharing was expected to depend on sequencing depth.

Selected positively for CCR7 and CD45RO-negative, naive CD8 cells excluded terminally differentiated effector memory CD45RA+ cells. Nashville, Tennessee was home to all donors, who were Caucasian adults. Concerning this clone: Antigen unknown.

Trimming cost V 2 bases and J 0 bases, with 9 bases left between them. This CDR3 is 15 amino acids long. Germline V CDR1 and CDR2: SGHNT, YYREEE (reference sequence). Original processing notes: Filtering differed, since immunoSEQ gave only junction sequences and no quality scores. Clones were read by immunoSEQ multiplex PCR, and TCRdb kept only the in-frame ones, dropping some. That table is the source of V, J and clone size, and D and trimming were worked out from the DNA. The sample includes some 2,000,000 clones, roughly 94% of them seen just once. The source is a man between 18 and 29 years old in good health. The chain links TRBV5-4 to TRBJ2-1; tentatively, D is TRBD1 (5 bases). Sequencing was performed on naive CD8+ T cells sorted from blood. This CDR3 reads CASSFGQGSYNEQFF. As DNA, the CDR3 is TGTGCCAGCAGCTTCGGGCAGGGCTCCTACAATGAGCAGTTCTTC.